Listed here are 4 T cell receptor beta chains from one sample, sequenced in a study of T cells after yellow fever vaccination. TCRdb analysed the 5' RACE reads with MiXCR anew, one entry per CDR3 protein. The table lists about 630,000 distinct CDR3 sequences, 12% of them singletons. The sequencing here drew on PBMCs, taken on the day of the yellow fever booster vaccination. These receptors were obtained from a man in his thirties or forties who received the YFV17D yellow fever vaccine.

This clonotype is a singleton in its sample. The chain carries TRBV20-1 and TRBJ2-1; no reliable D call. Germline V lookup: CDR1 DFQATT, CDR2 SNEGSKA (reference sequence). CDR3 length: 17 amino acids. V gave up 0 bases and J gave up 0 bases, with 15 bases separating them. CDR3 nucleotides: TGCAGTGCTAGAGATCCCCTCTCCGGCGGCTCCTACAATGAGCAGTTCTTC. Translated, it gives CSARDPLSGGSYNEQFF.

This clonotype has only a few counts. The chain joins TRBV20-1 to TRBJ2-3, with unresolved D. This CDR3 region has 11 residues. The V end was cut by 6 bases, the J end by 2 bases, with 6 bases between. CDR1 and CDR2 from the germline V gene are DFQATT and SNEGSKA (reference sequence). CDR3 nucleotides: TGCAGTGCGAGACTCACAGATACGCAGTATTTT. Encoded protein: CSARLTDTQYF.

This clonotype was seen only a few times. This sequence joins TRBV20-1 and TRBJ1-5, with a possible D match to TRBD1 (6 bases). V dropped 4 bases and J dropped 1 base, with 17 bases sitting between them. This CDR3 contains 16 residues. From germline, CDR1 is DFQATT and CDR2 SNEGSKA (reference sequence). The CDR3 loop reads CSATFPGARSNQPQHF. DNA for the CDR3: TGCAGTGCTACCTTTCCGGGGGCTAGAAGCAATCAGCCCCAGCATTTT.

V gene TRBV19 combines with J gene TRBJ2-2; perhaps D is TRBD1 or TRBD2 (6 bases each). Trimming shortened V by 5 bases and J by 3 bases, and 16 bases separated the two germline ends. The CDR3 has 16 amino acids. In germline, CDR1 is LNHDA, CDR2 SQIVND (reference sequence). The CDR3, as DNA: TGTGCCAGTAGTCCTCTGACGGAGGGGGACACCGGGGAGCTGTTTTTT. Translating gives CASSPLTEGDTGELFF.